The 25 T cell receptor beta chains listed next were all sequenced from one sample in a study of CD4 T cells in relation to SARS-CoV-2 and coronaviruses (dated by TCRdb to about 2021). The library was built by means of the immunoSEQ multiplex PCR assay. In TCRdb, the immuneACCESS table is reduced to in-frame sequences with V and J assigned. These tables do not hold every clone; where another copy was compared, an unresolved V gene accounts for under half, and the others remain unexplained. The sample contains approximately 25,000 clones, 73% of them found a single time. The ten largest clones capture 15% to 20% of the sample. These receptors' antigens are unknown. CD4+ T cells from unexposed donors were collected before the COVID-19 pandemic (2011-2018). After around 10 days of culture, CD4+ T cells were isolated with the EasySep CD4+ T cell isolation kit. The sequenced material came from CD4+ T cells from PBMCs, cultured in vitro. The receptors stem from a human donor in good health.

The rearrangement joins TRBV9 to TRBJ2-1; 11 bases are shared with TRBD1. The CDR3 extends over 15 amino acids. Trimming removed 0 bases from V and 8 bases from J; junction bases left unmatched: 4. From germline, CDR1 is SGDLS and CDR2 YYNGEE. CDR3 nucleotides: TGTGCCAGCAGCGTAGGGACAGGGGGCTTCTATGAGCAGTTCTTC. Residues: CASSVGTGGFYEQFF.

By share, this clone counts as medium-sized. The V and J genes are TRBV21-1 and TRBJ1-2; whether TRBD1, the table's D call, matches the DNA was not checked. TRBV21-1 is marked as a pseudogene. CDR3 length: 13 residues. CDR3 sequence reads: CASRDRDVYGYTF. In DNA form, the CDR3 reads TGTGCCAGCAGAGACAGGGACGTCTATGGCTACACCTTC.

This sequence joins TRBV30 and TRBJ2-1; 7 positions agree with TRBD2. Germline CDR1 reads GTSNPN; CDR2 reads SVGIG (reference sequence). J gave up 2 bases and V 4 bases, and 11 bases lay outside the gene matches. The CDR3 loop spans 16 amino acids. CDR3 DNA sequence: TGTGCCTGGACGTTCGGTACTAGCGTTACCTACAATGAGCAGTTCTTC. Translating gives CAWTFGTSVTYNEQFF.

J is TRBJ2-1 and V is TRBV5-4; D may match TRBD1 or TRBD2 (5 bases each). Germline-derived CDR1 and CDR2 are SGHNT and YYREEE (reference sequence). With 2 bases removed from V and 2 bases from J, the gap between germline ends came to 11 bases. The CDR3 loop spans 15 amino acids. The CDR3 protein is CASSFGGKPYNEQFF. The CDR3 nucleotides are TGTGCCAGCAGCTTTGGGGGTAAACCCTACAATGAGCAGTTCTTC.

This rearrangement joins TRBV11-2 to TRBJ2-5; maybe TRBD1 (5 bases). The CDR3 contains 13 residues. Trimming stripped 1 base from V and 7 bases from J, with 10 bases between. The germline gives CDR1 SGHAT, CDR2 FQNNGV. In nucleotides, the CDR3 is TGTGCCAGCAGCTTAGCCAGCCAGGGGACCCAGTACTTC. Encoded protein: CASSLASQGTQYF.

This sequence joins TRBV11-2 and TRBJ2-5; 12 bases fit TRBD2. This CDR3 has 16 amino acids. Germline V gene data show CDR1 as SGHAT and CDR2 as FQNNGV. Unmatched junction bases numbered 5, after V lost 1 base and J lost 5 bases. CDR3 residues: CASSLGGLAGTETQYF. The CDR3 DNA reads TGTGCCAGCAGCTTAGGAGGACTAGCGGGAACCGAGACCCAGTACTTC.

V gene TRBV20-1 combines with J gene TRBJ2-5, with D unresolved. The CDR3 has 10 amino acids. V was cut by 3 bases and J by 5 bases, with 4 bases left in between. The germline gives CDR1 DFQATT, CDR2 SNEGSKA (reference sequence). CDR3 nucleotides: TGCAGTGCTAGTGGGGAGACCCAGTACTTC. Translated, it gives CSASGETQYF.

The chain links TRBV9 to TRBJ2-1, with D hard to call. Germline CDR1 reads SGDLS; CDR2 reads YYNGEE. Trimming shortened V by 0 bases and J by 4 bases, and 2 bases separated the two germline ends. The CDR3 spans 12 residues. CDR3 sequence (DNA): TGTGCCAGCAGCGTAGGTTACAATGAGCAGTTCTTC. Its translation: CASSVGYNEQFF.

As DNA, the CDR3 is TGTGCCAGCAGCACTGGCGGGCCGTCAAACTACAATGAGCAGTTCTTC. As protein: CASSTGGPSNYNEQFF. The chain recombines TRBV28 with TRBJ2-1; D might be TRBD2 (5 bases). Deletions cut 6 bases from V and 3 bases from J, with 18 bases between. Looked up from germline, CDR1 is MDHEN and CDR2 is SYDVKM. This CDR3 is 16 amino acids long. The whole variable domain, filled in from reference TRBV28 and TRBJ2-1, reads DVKVTQSSRYLVKRTGEKVFLECVQDMDHENMFWYRQDPGLGLRLIYFSYDVKMKEKGDIPEGYSVSREKKERFSLILESASTNQTSMYLCASSTGGPSNYNEQFFGPGTRLTVL.

The gene calls are TRBV20-1 and TRBJ1-2; D call uncertain. V was shortened by 3 bases and J by 0 bases, with 8 bases between the two germline ends. Per the germline V gene, CDR1 is DFQATT and CDR2 is SNEGSKA (reference sequence). The CDR3 contains 13 residues. The DNA of the CDR3 is TGCAGTGCTAGTTTGGGGTCTAACTATGGCTACACCTTC. Its translation: CSASLGSNYGYTF.

J is TRBJ2-7 and V is TRBV12-3 or TRBV12-4; no clear D. Trimming left V 3 bases short and J 3 bases short, with 9 bases between. The CDR3 is 13 residues long. The CDR3 bases are TGTGCCAGCAGTTTTTCTGGTGACTACGAGCAGTACTTC. It encodes CASSFSGDYEQYF.

The genes are TRBV12-3 or TRBV12-4 and TRBJ1-2; D is unclear. This CDR3 has 12 residues. Trimming cost V 2 bases and J 7 bases, with 8 bases left between them. CDR3 sequence reads: CASSLYRGGYTF. CDR3 DNA sequence: TGTGCCAGCAGTTTATACCGGGGTGGCTACACCTTC.

The rearrangement uses TRBV9 and TRBJ1-1, with 7 nucleotides matching TRBD1. The V gene's germline CDR1 is SGDLS and CDR2 YYNGEE. The V segment lost 3 bases and the J segment 2 bases; nucleotides outside the gene matches: 4. The CDR3 has 14 residues. CDR3 DNA sequence: TGTGCCAGCAGCGCCCACAGGGGAAACACTGAAGCTTTCTTT. Amino acids: CASSAHRGNTEAFF.

This clone turned up a few times. The gene calls are TRBV19 and TRBJ2-2; D is possibly TRBD2 (6 bases). Trimming shortened V by 5 bases and J by 0 bases, and 13 bases separated the two germline ends. The germline gives CDR1 LNHDA, CDR2 SQIVND (reference sequence). The CDR3 is made up of 16 amino acids. The CDR3 sequence is CASSLASAANTGELFF. DNA for the CDR3: TGTGCCAGTAGTTTAGCTAGCGCCGCGAACACCGGGGAGCTGTTTTTT. The whole variable domain, filled in from reference TRBV19 and TRBJ2-2, reads DGGITQSPKYLFRKEGQNVTLSCEQNLNHDAMYWYRQDPGQGLRLIYYSQIVNDFQKGDIAEGYSVSREKKESFPLTVTSAQKNPTAFYLCASSLASAANTGELFFGEGSRLTVL.

The V call is TRBV9, the J call TRBJ2-7, with TRBD2 matching over 14 bases. The J segment lost 7 bases and the V segment lost 4 bases, leaving 4 bases of the junction unmatched. The CDR3 runs to 14 residues. Germline loops: CDR1 SGDLS, CDR2 YYNGEE. CDR3 amino acids: CASSPGLAGVEQYF. DNA of the CDR3: TGTGCCAGCAGCCCGGGACTAGCGGGAGTAGAGCAGTACTTC. Full variable domain (rest looked up from reference TRBV9 and TRBJ2-7): DSGVTQTPKHLITATGQRVTLRCSPRSGDLSVYWYQQSLDQGLQFLIQYYNGEERAKGNILERFSAQQFPDLHSELNLSSLELGDSALYFCASSPGLAGVEQYFGPGTRLTVT.

J is TRBJ2-2 and V is TRBV7-9; 11 positions match TRBD2. The V gene's germline CDR1 is SEHNR and CDR2 FQNEAQ (reference sequence). V was pared by 4 bases and J by 7 bases, with 11 bases of the junction left unmatched. The CDR3 contains 17 residues. This chain's CDR3 is CASSYQMTSGVIGELFF. CDR3 bases: TGTGCCAGCAGCTACCAAATGACTAGCGGGGTTATCGGGGAGCTGTTTTTT. Drawing the rest from reference TRBV7-9 and TRBJ2-2, the complete variable domain is DTGVSQNPRHKITKRGQNVTFRCDPISEHNRLYWYRQTLGQGPEFLTYFQNEAQLEKSRLLSDRFSAERPKGSFSTLEIQRTEQGDSAMYLCASSYQMTSGVIGELFFGEGSRLTVL.

The chain has TRBV5-1 and TRBJ1-5, with 8 bases aligning to TRBD1. V trimming: 3 bases; J trimming: 6 bases; junction bases outside the gene matches: 11. The CDR3 sequence is 16 residues long. Germline CDR1 reads SGHRS; CDR2 reads YFSETQ. The CDR3 DNA reads TGCGCCAGCAGCTGGATGACAGGGGCGCGGGGTCAGCCCCAGCATTTT. This codes for CASSWMTGARGQPQHF. Looking up the rest from reference TRBV5-1 and TRBJ1-5 gives the full variable domain: KAGVTQTPRYLIKTRGQQVTLSCSPISGHRSVSWYQQTPGQGLQFLFEYFSETQRNKGNFPGRFSGRQFSNSRSEMNVSTLELGDSALYLCASSWMTGARGQPQHFGDGTRLSIL.

This clone was observed a few times. This chain uses TRBV6-5 with TRBJ1-5, with TRBD1 as a possible D gene (6 bases). V was cut by 6 bases and J by 6 bases, with 15 bases left in between. Germline values: CDR1 MNHEY, CDR2 SVGAGI. CDR3 length equals 14 residues. CDR3 in amino acids: CASSRGGAGQPQHF. The CDR3 region has the DNA TGTGCCAGCAGCCGAGGGGGAGCAGGTCAGCCCCAGCATTTT.

The chain is built from TRBV18 and TRBJ1-2; TRBD1 is a possible D gene (6 bases). Germline V lookup: CDR1 KGHSH, CDR2 LQKENI. The CDR3 length is 14 residues. The V and J ends lost 10 bases and 8 bases respectively, with 23 bases between them. CDR3 sequence reads: CATRQSQGFGGYTF. CDR3 nucleotide sequence: TGTGCCACCCGGCAGTCCCAGGGGTTCGGCGGCTACACCTTC.

This clone was seen just once. V is TRBV25-1 and J is TRBJ1-2; tentatively, D is TRBD1 (5 bases). Germline V gives CDR1 MGHDK, CDR2 SYGVNS. The CDR3 sequence is 13 residues long. The germline V and J ends were trimmed by 6 bases and 0 bases, with 8 bases remaining between them. The CDR3 sequence is CASSTGSNYGYTF. The CDR3 bases are TGTGCCAGCAGCACAGGCTCTAACTATGGCTACACCTTC.

J is TRBJ2-4 and V is TRBV19; TRBD2 matches 7 bases. The CDR3 extends over 17 amino acids. Germline CDR1 and CDR2: LNHDA and SQIVND (reference sequence). V dropped 3 bases and J dropped 0; count of bases not matched to a gene: 8. This chain's CDR3 is CASSMPPGGIAKNIQYF. CDR3 in DNA: TGTGCCAGTAGTATGCCCCCGGGGGGTATAGCCAAAAACATTCAGTACTTC.

This clone was counted only a few times. J is TRBJ1-2 and V is TRBV3-1 (or the pseudogene TRBV3-2); D might be TRBD1 (5 bases). The CDR3 extends over 14 amino acids. Germline CDR1 and CDR2: LGHDT and YNNKEL (reference sequence). V lost 1 base to trimming and J lost 5 bases, with 11 bases between them. The CDR3 region is CASSQAGTAYGYTF. The CDR3, as DNA: TGTGCCAGCAGCCAAGCCGGGACCGCGTATGGCTACACCTTC.

The chain joins TRBV19 to TRBJ1-1; D is possibly TRBD1 (5 bases). Germline V gives CDR1 LNHDA, CDR2 SQIVND (reference sequence). The V end lost 6 bases, the J end lost 1 base, and 9 bases lay between the germline ends. The CDR3 consists of 13 residues. This chain's CDR3 is CASRSQGNTEAFF. The CDR3 DNA reads TGTGCCAGTAGGTCCCAGGGGAACACTGAAGCTTTCTTT.

The V call is TRBV25-1, the J call TRBJ1-1; D perhaps matches TRBD1 (6 bases). The length of the CDR3 is 15 residues. Trimming took 3 bases from V and 4 from J, leaving 15 bases between them. Germline V gives CDR1 MGHDK, CDR2 SYGVNS. The CDR3 sequence is CASSEGGQGSTEAFF. The CDR3 DNA reads TGTGCCAGCAGTGAGGGGGGCCAGGGGAGCACTGAAGCTTTCTTT.

The table lists this clone with a few counts. V and J are TRBV5-1 and TRBJ2-2; 8 bases fit TRBD2. This CDR3 has 14 amino acids. The germline V gene encodes CDR1 SGHRS and CDR2 YFSETQ. The V segment lost 4 bases and the J segment 6 bases; nucleotides outside the gene matches: 5. The CDR3 protein is CASSKGLEAGELFF. CDR3 sequence (DNA): TGCGCCAGCAGCAAGGGACTAGAAGCCGGGGAGCTGTTTTTT.